This TCR beta chain was sequenced for a study of tumor and adjacent non-tumor tissue in lung cancer. Study at large: Aged about 30 to 76 years, patients included 10 men and 4 or 5 women with stage I to III disease.

The library came from three nested PCR rounds adapted from ARM-PCR protocols. TCRdb passed the multiplex PCR reads through MiXCR, listing each CDR3 protein once. The table lists roughly 66,000 distinct CDR3 sequences, around three quarters of them singletons, with 28% in the top ten. On this clonotype: Its ends do not fully match the called genes, so a read error is possible.

This sample's RNA came from whole unsorted tissue. Sequenced: lung tumor tissue. This receptor was taken from a man in his 60s with non-small cell lung cancer.

The CDR3 sequence: CACSHTGTSLGRSEQYF. CDR3 DNA: TGTGCCTGCAGTCACACCGGGACTAGCCTGGGTAGATCCGAGCAGTACTTC. The chain combines TRBV27 with TRBJ2-7; 9 positions match TRBD2. CDR1 and CDR2 from the germline V gene are MNHEY and SMNVEV (reference sequence). The CDR3 length is 17 residues.